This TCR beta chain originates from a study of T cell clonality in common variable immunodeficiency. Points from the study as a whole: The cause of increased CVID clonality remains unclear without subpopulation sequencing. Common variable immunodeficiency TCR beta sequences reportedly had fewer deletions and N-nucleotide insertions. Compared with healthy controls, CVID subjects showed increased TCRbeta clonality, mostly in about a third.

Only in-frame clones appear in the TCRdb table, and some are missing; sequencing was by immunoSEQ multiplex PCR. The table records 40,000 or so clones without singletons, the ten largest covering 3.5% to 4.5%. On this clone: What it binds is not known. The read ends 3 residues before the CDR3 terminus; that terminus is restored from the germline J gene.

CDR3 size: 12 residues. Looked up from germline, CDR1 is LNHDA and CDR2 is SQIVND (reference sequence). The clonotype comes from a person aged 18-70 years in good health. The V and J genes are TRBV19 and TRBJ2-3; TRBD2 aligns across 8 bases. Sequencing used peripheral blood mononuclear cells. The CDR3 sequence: CLVAGHQETQYF. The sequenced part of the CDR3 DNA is TGTTTGGTAGCGGGGCACCAGGAGACG.